The 21 T cell receptor beta chains given below trace back to one sample, sequenced in a study of T cell changes during pregnancy in multiple sclerosis. Libraries were prepared by immunoSEQ multiplex PCR; TCRdb keeps only in-frame clonotypes and omits some of them. This table has about 74,000 clones, roughly 91% appearing once. Sequenced material: peripheral blood, taken in the third trimester of pregnancy. The receptors here all came from a female donor with multiple sclerosis, enrolled in a pregnancy study.

The chain combines TRBV5-1 with TRBJ2-1, with D perhaps matching TRBD1 (5 bases). The CDR3 sequence is 13 residues long. V was trimmed by 3 bases and J by 5 bases, leaving 9 bases between them. In germline, CDR1 is SGHRS, CDR2 YFSETQ. CDR3 region: CASSSDTDNEQFF. The CDR3 DNA reads TGCGCCAGCAGCTCGGACACTGACAATGAGCAGTTCTTC.

The chain has TRBV28 and TRBJ2-5, with a possible D match to TRBD2 (6 bases). Trimming left V 1 base short and J 3 bases short, with 9 bases between. The CDR3 has 14 amino acids. Germline CDR1 reads MDHEN; CDR2 reads SYDVKM. The CDR3 bases are TGTGCCAGCAGTTTATTGGGCGGGGAAGAGACCCAGTACTTC. Translation gives CASSLLGGEETQYF.

This clone appeared once. The chain is built from TRBV27 and TRBJ1-6; D uncertain. V was cut by 7 bases and J by 8 bases, with 24 bases left in between. The CDR3 is 17 amino acids. Looked up from germline, CDR1 is MNHEY and CDR2 is SMNVEV (reference sequence). CDR3 DNA: TGTGCCAGCACCTGGAGGTCCCCGGGGTATTTTGATTCACCCCTCCACTTT. It encodes CASTWRSPGYFDSPLHF.

The chain is built from TRBV2 and TRBJ2-3, with D tentatively TRBD2 (5 bases). The CDR3 is made up of 15 amino acids. Trimming shortened V by 3 bases and J by 0 bases, and 10 bases separated the two germline ends. The germline V gene encodes CDR1 SNHLY and CDR2 FYNNEI. DNA for the CDR3: TGTGCCAGCAGTGAGAGGGTCCAGAGCACAGATACGCAGTATTTT. This encodes CASSERVQSTDTQYF.

CDR3 residues: CASSDPGTGNTIYF. CDR3 in DNA: TGTGCCAGCAGCGACCCGGGGACTGGAAACACCATATATTTT. This chain connects TRBV7-3 to TRBJ1-3; D is unclear. This CDR3 comprises 14 residues. V was cut by 5 bases and J by 2 bases, with 10 bases left in between. Germline V gene lookup returns CDR1 SGHTA and CDR2 FQGTGA. Variable domain in full (rest from reference TRBV7-3 and TRBJ1-3): GAGVSQTPSNKVTEKGKYVELRCDPISGHTALYWYRQSLGQGPEFLIYFQGTGAADDSGLPNDRFFAVRPEGSVSTLKIQRTERGDSAVYLCASSDPGTGNTIYFGEGSWLTVV.

V and J are TRBV5-6 and TRBJ2-1; 13 bases match TRBD2. Germline V gene lookup returns CDR1 SGHDT and CDR2 YYEEEE. This CDR3 region has 17 residues. The V and J ends lost 3 bases and 4 bases, in that order; junction bases with no gene match: 7. CDR3 bases: TGTGCCAGCAGCTCACGGACTAGCGGGGGTTGGTACAATGAGCAGTTCTTC. Protein sequence: CASSSRTSGGWYNEQFF.

The chain couples TRBV11-2 to TRBJ2-7, with a possible D match to TRBD1 (5 bases). The CDR3 is made up of 16 amino acids. The V gene lost 5 bases and the J gene lost 1 base, with 18 bases spanning the gap. Germline CDR1 SGHAT, CDR2 FQNNGV. The CDR3 spells CASSPPTVTKSYEQYF. CDR3 sequence (DNA): TGTGCCAGCAGCCCCCCGACAGTTACCAAATCCTACGAGCAGTACTTC.

This clone came up once. In DNA, the CDR3 is TGTGCCAGCAGCCTAACAGGGAGCTCTGGGGCCAACGTCCTGACTTTC. This translates into CASSLTGSSGANVLTF. The J gene is TRBJ2-6, the V gene TRBV9; weak D call: TRBD1 (6 bases). The V gene's germline CDR1 is SGDLS and CDR2 YYNGEE. Trimming cost V 4 bases and J 0 bases, with 11 bases left between them. The CDR3 length is 16 residues. Full variable domain (missing parts from reference TRBV9 and TRBJ2-6): DSGVTQTPKHLITATGQRVTLRCSPRSGDLSVYWYQQSLDQGLQFLIQYYNGEERAKGNILERFSAQQFPDLHSELNLSSLELGDSALYFCASSLTGSSGANVLTFGAGSRLTVL.

This chain connects TRBV5-1 to TRBJ2-5, with TRBD2 as a possible D gene (6 bases). V lost 0 bases to trimming and J lost 9 bases, with 12 bases between them. This CDR3 region has 13 residues. In germline, CDR1 is SGHRS, CDR2 YFSETQ. The CDR3 region is CASSLGFSGAQYF. DNA for the CDR3: TGCGCCAGCAGCTTGGGCTTTTCGGGGGCCCAGTACTTC.

The chain couples TRBV9 to TRBJ2-5; 7 bases are shared with TRBD2. This CDR3 has 14 amino acids. Germline CDR1 is SGDLS and CDR2 is YYNGEE. With 3 bases clipped from V and 7 bases from J, the junction kept 9 bases outside the gene matches. CDR3 sequence (DNA): TGTGCCAGCAGCGAGCAGACTAGCACAGGGACCCAGTACTTC. It codes for CASSEQTSTGTQYF.

The chain couples TRBV4-2 to TRBJ2-7, with 7 bases lining up with TRBD1. The CDR3 extends over 15 amino acids. With 1 base clipped from V and 2 bases from J, the junction kept 5 bases outside the gene matches. Germline CDR1 and CDR2: LGHNA and YNFKEQ. Written as DNA, the CDR3 is TGTGCCAGCAGCCAAGCAGGGGGTCCTCCCTACGAGCAGTACTTC. Translated, it gives CASSQAGGPPYEQYF.

V gene TRBV7-9 combines with J gene TRBJ2-2, with 8 bases aligning to TRBD1. The CDR3 length is 14 residues. After removal of 8 bases from V and 7 bases from J, the junction contained 9 bases not matched to a gene. Germline V gives CDR1 SEHNR, CDR2 FQNEAQ (reference sequence). The CDR3 sequence: CASLPDRVGGELFF. The CDR3 bases are TGTGCCAGCTTGCCGGACAGGGTCGGCGGGGAGCTGTTTTTT. Together with reference TRBV7-9 and TRBJ2-2, the CDR3 gives the full variable domain: DTGVSQNPRHKITKRGQNVTFRCDPISEHNRLYWYRQTLGQGPEFLTYFQNEAQLEKSRLLSDRFSAERPKGSFSTLEIQRTEQGDSAMYLCASLPDRVGGELFFGEGSRLTVL.

The chain employs TRBV7-2 and TRBJ1-2; D might be TRBD1 (6 bases). The CDR3 totals 15 residues. Germline CDR1 is SGHTA and CDR2 is FQGNSA. The V gene lost 4 bases and the J gene lost 6 bases, with 18 bases spanning the gap. The CDR3 sequence is CASSSAGAPFNGYTF. CDR3 sequence (DNA): TGTGCCAGCAGCTCGGCGGGGGCGCCATTTAATGGCTACACCTTC.

V usage is TRBV29-1 and J usage is TRBJ1-2; possibly TRBD1 for D (5 bases). Trimming pared 6 bases from V and 4 bases from J, leaving 15 bases between. Germline assignment: CDR1 SQVTM and CDR2 ANQGSEA. The CDR3 has 13 residues. The CDR3 is CSVAPGQTYGYTF. The CDR3 DNA reads TGCAGCGTCGCCCCAGGGCAAACCTATGGCTACACCTTC.

J is TRBJ2-7 and V is TRBV5-1, with TRBD2 as a possible D gene (5 bases). Trimming removed 0 bases at V and 5 bases at J, with 18 bases between. The CDR3 extends over 16 amino acids. Germline CDR1 SGHRS, CDR2 YFSETQ. The CDR3 reads CASSLVASPAGDEQYF. In DNA, the CDR3 is TGCGCCAGCAGCTTGGTAGCTTCTCCGGCGGGCGACGAGCAGTACTTC.

This rearrangement joins TRBV5-6 to TRBJ2-7; D is uncertain. Trimming removed 2 bases from V and 1 base from J, with 7 bases in between. The CDR3 spans 13 residues. Germline CDR1 SGHDT, CDR2 YYEEEE. The CDR3 is CASSLFVSYEQYF. CDR3 in DNA: TGTGCCAGCAGCTTATTCGTTTCCTACGAGCAGTACTTC.

The rearrangement uses TRBV6-6 and TRBJ2-5; the D gene is possibly TRBD2 (7 bases). In germline, CDR1 is MNHNY, CDR2 SVGAGI (reference sequence). The CDR3 length is 15 residues. Trimming took off 6 bases at V and 2 bases at J, with 16 bases between the two ends. The CDR3 bases are TGTGCCAGCAGCCCCCTGAGGGGGGGGCAAGAGACCCAGTACTTC. Amino acid sequence: CASSPLRGGQETQYF.

The gene calls are TRBV19 and TRBJ2-7; 8 bases fit TRBD1. Germline V gene lookup returns CDR1 LNHDA and CDR2 SQIVND (reference sequence). V lost 3 bases to trimming and J lost 7 bases; unmatched junction nucleotides: 14. This CDR3 contains 16 residues. CDR3 nucleotide sequence: TGTGCCAGTAGTATCCGGTGGGACAGGCATTTCGGGGAGCAGTACTTC. Its translation: CASSIRWDRHFGEQYF.

In nucleotides, the CDR3 is TGTGCCAGCAGTGATCGACAGGGGAGGGCTGAAGCTTTCTTT. Amino acids: CASSDRQGRAEAFF. This rearrangement joins TRBV27 to TRBJ1-1; 8 bases are shared with TRBD1. The CDR3 length is 14 residues. V lost 5 bases and J lost 6; bases outside the gene matches: 8. Germline CDR1 reads MNHEY; CDR2 reads SMNVEV (reference sequence).

This rearrangement joins TRBV7-2 to TRBJ2-5; maybe TRBD2 (5 bases). The ends were cut back, 7 bases at V and 4 bases at J, with 16 bases in the middle. The CDR3 has 14 amino acids. CDR1 and CDR2 from the germline V gene are SGHTA and FQGNSA. The CDR3 protein is CASTQRVLTETQYF. Here the CDR3 DNA reads TGTGCCAGCACCCAGAGGGTATTAACAGAGACCCAGTACTTC.

The chain has TRBV7-8 and TRBJ2-1; tentative D call: TRBD2 (5 bases). Germline V gives CDR1 SGHVS, CDR2 FQNEAQ. The length of the CDR3 is 13 residues. The V end was cut by 3 bases, the J end by 8 bases, with 11 bases between. CDR3 sequence reads: CASSFAGRDEQFF. Written as DNA, the CDR3 is TGTGCCAGCAGCTTTGCGGGTAGGGATGAGCAGTTCTTC.